This T cell receptor (beta chain) was sequenced during a study of blood T cells in healthy people across ages. Overall study findings and caveats: Researchers said unsorted PBMCs prevented a conclusive naive versus antigen-experienced comparison.

Points on this clonotype: The antigen remains unidentified.

After removal of 5 bases from V and 1 base from J, the junction contained 10 bases not matched to a gene. Per germline, CDR1 SGHTA and CDR2 FQGNSA. CDR3 length: 16 amino acids. It was with a sample-barcoded 5' primer and a J-beta primer mix that a second PCR of about 6 to 12 cycles was run. TCRdb processed the 5' RACE reads anew with MiXCR; each CDR3 protein has one entry. The sample holds 720,000 or so distinct CDR3 sequences, 40% to 50% seen once. V gene TRBV7-2 combines with J gene TRBJ1-2, with 7 positions matching TRBD1. The sample taken for sequencing was blood. This sequence originates from an older man in good health. The CDR3 nucleotides read TGTGCCAGCAGCGCAAGGGGGCAAAGTGGTAACTATGGCTACACCTTC. Encoded protein: CASSARGQSGNYGYTF.